The present entry profiles one T cell receptor beta chain with its context. Its specificity is not known. Profiling relied on immunoSEQ multiplex PCR, and the TCRdb table lists in-frame clones only, not all of them. This table has about 58,000 clones, about four fifths appearing once. Germline V lookup: CDR1 SGHTS, CDR2 YDEGEE. V dropped 1 base and J dropped 5 bases, with 21 bases sitting between them. This CDR3 has 17 amino acids. The data derive from a study of lymphopenia after photon versus proton radiotherapy. Study outcomes and limitations: Under photons, naive T cells and diversity fell while effector/memory populations rose. Only patients who died were analyzed for survival; proton advantage is unproven. Larger post-nadir TCR diversity loss correlated inversely with survival in deceased patients.

This receptor was taken from a man aged 55 to 70 with pancreatic cancer. Sequencing used peripheral blood, obtained from a patient treated with proton-based radiotherapy. This sequence joins TRBV5-8 and TRBJ2-5; D perhaps matches TRBD2 (6 bases). CDR3 nucleotide sequence: TGTGCCAGCAGCTTGCTAACTAGCAGAATCGATAGGGAGACCCAGTACTTC. It yields the protein CASSLLTSRIDRETQYF.